This TCR beta chain originates from a study of T cells in Graves' hyperthyroidism and ophthalmopathy. Across the whole study: Peripheral blood was secured at the point of initial diagnosis, before any treatment. The study, taken as a whole, reports: Most thyroid clonotypes expanded above 0.001 appeared in blood too.

Using RNA transcripts as the source, TCR beta CDR3 regions were amplified. A set of HTBI primers served as the primers for a first-round RT-PCR of the TCR CDR3. TCRdb re-called the multiplex PCR reads with MiXCR, one entry per CDR3 protein. The table lists around 490,000 distinct CDR3 sequences, 20% of them singletons. This clonotype was counted a few times. Its target is not known. Among ophthalmopathy patients, the Clinical Activity Score reached at least 3, the NOSPECS grade reached at least 4, and duration remained under 3 months. Researchers barred patients who had uncontrolled infection, other autoimmune disease, pregnancy or lactation. Germline V gene sequence: CDR1 SGHKS, CDR2 YYEKEE (reference sequence). The CDR3 contains 14 residues. Trimming took 2 bases from V and 4 from J; bases not matched to a gene: 3.

This chain connects TRBV5-5 to TRBJ2-3, with 8 positions matching TRBD2. Material: blood. The receptor was isolated from a man aged 35 to 55 with Graves' ophthalmopathy. This CDR3 is CASSLAGVSDTQYF. For the CDR3, the DNA is TGTGCCAGCAGCTTAGCGGGAGTTTCAGATACGCAGTATTTT.